This passage covers 6 T cell receptor beta chains from one sample sequenced in a study of T cells in Graves' hyperthyroidism and ophthalmopathy. TCR beta CDR3 sequences were amplified from RNA transcripts. A set of HTBI primers served as the primers for a first-round RT-PCR of the TCR CDR3. Each CDR3 protein gets one entry after TCRdb re-called the multiplex PCR reads with MiXCR. The table has 250,000 or so distinct CDR3 sequences, around 15% seen once. Sequencing was carried out using blood. These TCRs come from a woman between 45 and 60 years old with Graves' hyperthyroidism that later progressed to Graves' ophthalmopathy.

This clonotype has at least ten counts. This chain joins TRBV5-1 and TRBJ2-3, with 9 bases identical to TRBD1. J gave up 3 bases and V 6 bases, and 8 bases lay outside the gene matches. The CDR3 sequence is 15 residues long. The germline CDR1 and CDR2 sequences are SGHRS and YFSETQ. CDR3 nucleotide sequence: TGCGCCAGCAAAGGGACAGGGTTGAGTACAGATACGCAGTATTTT. It codes for CASKGTGLSTDTQYF. Variable domain in full (rest from reference TRBV5-1 and TRBJ2-3): KAGVTQTPRYLIKTRGQQVTLSCSPISGHRSVSWYQQTPGQGLQFLFEYFSETQRNKGNFPGRFSGRQFSNSRSEMNVSTLELGDSALYLCASKGTGLSTDTQYFGPGTRLTVL.

Many counts were recorded for this clonotype. This sequence joins TRBV20-1 and TRBJ2-3; maybe TRBD2 (7 bases). CDR1 DFQATT and CDR2 SNEGSKA come from the germline V gene (reference sequence). The germline V and J ends were trimmed by 1 base and 2 bases, with 25 bases remaining between them. The CDR3 runs 19 residues. The CDR3 DNA follows: TGCAGTGCTAGAGGTCTACTAGCAGGGAGGGGGGAGTTCACAGATACGCAGTATTTT. Translation: CSARGLLAGRGEFTDTQYF.

This clonotype was seen more than once but under ten times. The rearrangement links TRBV5-6 to TRBJ2-1; D is uncertain. Germline V gene sequence: CDR1 SGHDT, CDR2 YYEEEE. V lost 2 bases to trimming and J lost 8 bases, with 5 bases between them. The CDR3 totals 11 residues. The CDR3 here is CASSFKHEQFF. The DNA for the CDR3 is TGTGCCAGCAGCTTCAAACATGAGCAGTTCTTC.

This clonotype was observed many times. At one end the junction does not follow the germline gene, possibly because of a read error. The chain uses TRBV5-1 and TRBJ1-1; possible D gene TRBD1, 6 bases. Germline-derived CDR1 and CDR2 are SGHRS and YFSETQ. This CDR3 has 16 residues. The CDR3 loop reads CASSLLRQRGNPEAFF. DNA of the CDR3: TGCGCCAGCAGCTTGCTCCGACAGAGGGGGAACCCTGAAGCTTTCTTT.

There are many counts of this clonotype. The gene calls are TRBV13 and TRBJ2-4, with 12 positions matching TRBD1. In germline, CDR1 is PRHDT, CDR2 FYEKMQ (reference sequence). The V and J ends lost 5 bases and 2 bases, in that order; junction bases with no gene match: 7. The CDR3 sequence is 17 residues long. The CDR3 region is CASSQRGQGAPKNIQYF. CDR3 DNA sequence: TGTGCCAGCAGCCAGCGGGGACAGGGGGCACCCAAAAACATTCAGTACTTC.

The chain is built from TRBV3-1 and TRBJ2-7; perhaps D is TRBD1 or TRBD2 (6 bases each). Germline CDR1 and CDR2: LGHDT and YNNKEL (reference sequence). This CDR3 contains 15 residues. V was cut by 8 bases and J by 6 bases, with 23 bases left in between. The CDR3 sequence is CASFYSTGAGGEQYF. In nucleotides, the CDR3 is TGTGCCAGCTTCTATTCCACGGGGGCTGGGGGCGAGCAGTACTTC.